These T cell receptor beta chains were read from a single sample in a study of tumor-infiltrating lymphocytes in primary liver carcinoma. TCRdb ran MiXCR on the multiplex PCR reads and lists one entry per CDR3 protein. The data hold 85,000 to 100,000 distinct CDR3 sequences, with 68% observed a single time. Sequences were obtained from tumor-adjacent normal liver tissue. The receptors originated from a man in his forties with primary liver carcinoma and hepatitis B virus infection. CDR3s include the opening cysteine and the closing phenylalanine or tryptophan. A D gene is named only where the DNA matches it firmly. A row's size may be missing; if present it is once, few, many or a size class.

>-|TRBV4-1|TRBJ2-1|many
TGCGCCAGCAGCCCCCCGGGGACGACAAGCTACAATGAGCAGTTCTTC
CASSPPGTTSYNEQFF
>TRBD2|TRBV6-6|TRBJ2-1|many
TGTGCCAGCAGTTCTGCGACTAGCGGACACAATGAGCAGTTCTTC
CASSSATSGHNEQFF
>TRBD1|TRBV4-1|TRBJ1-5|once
TGCGCCAGCAACCGCTCCGGGACAGGGACAGATACGCAGCATTTT
CASNRSGTGTDTQHF
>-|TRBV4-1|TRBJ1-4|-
TGCGCCAGCAGCCACTTGGATGGTGGGGAAAAAATGTTTTTT
CASSHLDGGEKMFF
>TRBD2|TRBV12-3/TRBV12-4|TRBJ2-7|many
TGTGCCAGCAGTTTAATCTCTAGCACCCACGCGGGAGGGTACGAGCAGTACTTC
CASSLISSTHAGGYEQYF
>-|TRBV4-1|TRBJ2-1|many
TGCGCCAGCAGCCAAGAGGGGAATCAACAGTTCTTC
CASSQEGNQQFF
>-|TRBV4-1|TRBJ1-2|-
TGCACCAGCAGTGAGACAGCTAACTATTGCTACACCTTC
CTSSETANYCYTF
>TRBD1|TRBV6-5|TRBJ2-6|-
TGTGCCAGCAGTCTTTGGACAGGGATGAGAGTTGGGGCCAACGTCCTGACTTTT
CASSLWTGMRVGANVLTF
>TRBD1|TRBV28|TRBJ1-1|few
TGTGCCAGCACCCTACAGGGGGCAACTGAAGCTTTCTTT
CASTLQGATEAFF
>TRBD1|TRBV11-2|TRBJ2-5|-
TGTGCCAGCAGCTTAGGCCCGACAGGGGACGGAGAGGCCCAGTACTTC
CASSLGPTGDGEAQYF
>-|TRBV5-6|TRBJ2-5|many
TGTGCCAGCAGCGCCCGTGGGCGGAGCCGAGAAGAGACCCAGTACTTC
CASSARGRSREETQYF
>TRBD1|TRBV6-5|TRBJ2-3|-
TGTGCCACAGCAGTTTTGCGGGCAGGGGGAGCAGATACGCAGTATTTT
CATAVLRAGGADTQYF
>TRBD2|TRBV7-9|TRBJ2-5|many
TGTGCCAGCAGCCCGGGACTAGCGGGAACAAAGACCCAGTACTTC
CASSPGLAGTKTQYF
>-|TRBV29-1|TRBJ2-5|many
TGCAGCTTTGGGCAGGGTTTGGGAGAGACCCAGTACTTC
CSFGQGLGETQYF
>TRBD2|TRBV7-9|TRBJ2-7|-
TGTGCCAGCAGCCACAAACCCGGGACCGGACTAGCGGGAGGCAGCGAGCAGTACTTC
CASSHKPGTGLAGGSEQYF
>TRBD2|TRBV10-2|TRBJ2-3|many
TGCGCCAGCAGTGATTTCCTAGCGGGGGCCACAGATACGCAGTATTTT
CASSDFLAGATDTQYF
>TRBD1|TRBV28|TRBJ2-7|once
TGTGCCAACACCAAGGGGGCAGGGGTCTACGAGCAGTACTTC
CANTKGAGVYEQYF
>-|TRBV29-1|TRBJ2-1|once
TGCAGCATTCGGGGGGCAGGGAAGAACTACGAGCAGTTCTTC
CSIRGAGKNYEQFF
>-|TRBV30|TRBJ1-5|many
TGTGCCTGGAGTGAGGGGTACAGGGTACGGCAGCCCCAGCATTTT
CAWSEGYRVRQPQHF
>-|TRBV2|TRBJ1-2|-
TGTGCCAGCAGTGAATTTGGGGAAGGCTACACCTTC
CASSEFGEGYTF
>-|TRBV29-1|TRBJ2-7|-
TGCAGCGTTAGGACAGACCGCTACGAGAAGTACTTC
CSVRTDRYEKYF
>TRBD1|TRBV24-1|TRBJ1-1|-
TGTGCCACCAGTGATTCACACAGGGGGAGGACTGAAGCTTTCTTT
CATSDSHRGRTEAFF
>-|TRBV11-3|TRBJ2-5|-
TGTGCCAGCAGAGGGACCGTAGAGACCCAGTACTTC
CASRGTVETQYF
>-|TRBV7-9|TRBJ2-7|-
TGTGCCATCAGCTTAACTGGCAGCTACGAGCAGTACTTC
CAISLTGSYEQYF
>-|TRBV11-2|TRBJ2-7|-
TGTGGCAGCAGCTTAGATCCGCCAGTGTACGAGCGGTACTTC
CGSSLDPPVYERYF
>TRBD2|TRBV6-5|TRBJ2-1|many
TGTGCCAGCAGTTACGGGCTAGCGGTTAACAATGAGCAGTTCTTC
CASSYGLAVNNEQFF
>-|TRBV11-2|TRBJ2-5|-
TGTACCAGCAGCTTAGATCTGGGAGGGGGACAAGAGGCCCAGTACTTC
CTSSLDLGGGQEAQYF
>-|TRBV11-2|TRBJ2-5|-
TGTGCCAGCAGCTTAGCAAGGGAGGAGACCCGGTACTTC
CASSLAREETRYF
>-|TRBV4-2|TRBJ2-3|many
TGTGCCAGCAGCCAGCGAGCGGATATCACAGATACGCAGTATTTT
CASSQRADITDTQYF
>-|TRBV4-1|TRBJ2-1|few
TGCGCCAACAGCCACGATCCCCGTGGCGCCGAGCAGTTCTTC
CANSHDPRGAEQFF
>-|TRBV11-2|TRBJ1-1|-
TGTGTCAGCAGCTTTTCGGAATTTGCTGAAGCTATCTTT
CVSSFSEFAEAIF
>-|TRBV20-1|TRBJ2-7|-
TGCAGTGCTAGAGATCATGGGGATACCTACGGGCAGTACTTC
CSARDHGDTYGQYF
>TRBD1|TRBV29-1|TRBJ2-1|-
TGCGGCGCGGACTGGGACAGGGGGGATGAGCAGTTCTTC
CGADWDRGDEQFF
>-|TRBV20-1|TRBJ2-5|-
TGCAGTGCGGCGCAGGGGTTTCTGGAGATCCAGTACTTC
CSAAQGFLEIQYF
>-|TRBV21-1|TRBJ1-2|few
TGTGCCATCCTAATCTGGGCAAATGGCTACACCTTC
CAILIWANGYTF
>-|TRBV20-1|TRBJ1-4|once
TGCAGTGCTGGGGGCCAGTCAACTAATGAAAAACTGTTTTTT
CSAGGQSTNEKLFF
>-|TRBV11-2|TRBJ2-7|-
TGTGTCAGCAGCTTAGTGGCAGGAGGGCCGTACGAGCAGTACTTC
CVSSLVAGGPYEQYF
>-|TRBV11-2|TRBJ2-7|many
TGTGCCAGCAGCTTCTCGGACAAGGGGCTCTACGAGCAGTACTTC
CASSFSDKGLYEQYF
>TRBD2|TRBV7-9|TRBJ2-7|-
TGTGCCAGCAGCGGACGGGACTACAAGCAGTACTTC
CASSGRDYKQYF
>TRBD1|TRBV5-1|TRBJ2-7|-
TGCGCCAGCAGCTTCACAGGGGGAGACGAGCAGTACTTC
CASSFTGGDEQYF
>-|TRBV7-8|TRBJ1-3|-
TGTGCCAGCAGCTTAGTCTTTTCCACTGGAAACACCATATATTTT
CASSLVFSTGNTIYF
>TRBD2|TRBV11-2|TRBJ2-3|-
TGTGCCAGCAGCTTAACTACTAGCGGGAGGACGGAGCGAGATACTCAGTTTTTT
CASSLTTSGRTERDTQFF
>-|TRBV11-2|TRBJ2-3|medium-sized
TGTGCCAGCAGCCCGCCGGGGGGCAGGGGCACAGATACGCAGTATTTT
CASSPPGGRGTDTQYF
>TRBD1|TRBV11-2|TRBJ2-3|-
TGTGCCATCACTCCGCGACAGGGGGCAGATACGCAGTATTTT
CAITPRQGADTQYF
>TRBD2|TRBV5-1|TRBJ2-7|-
TGCGCCAGCAGCTTGGGAGGACTAGGATACGAGCAGTACTTC
CASSLGGLGYEQYF
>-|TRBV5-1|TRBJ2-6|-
TGCGCCTCCATTGGGGCGGGGGGGGCCAACGTCCTGACTTTC
CASIGAGGANVLTF
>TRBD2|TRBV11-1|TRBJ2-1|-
TGTGCCAGCAGCTTAGCGCGGGGAGGGCTCTATGATGAGCAGTTCTTC
CASSLARGGLYDEQFF
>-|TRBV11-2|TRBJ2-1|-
TGTGCCAGCAGCTGTACATCGGGACAAAGTTCCTATAATGAGCAGTTCTTC
CASSCTSGQSSYNEQFF